This entry describes one T cell receptor (beta chain). No antigen is known for it. The data stem from a study of T cell responses to AZD1222 COVID-19 vaccine. This CDR3 has 16 amino acids. The V segment lost 5 bases and the J segment 4 bases; nucleotides outside the gene matches: 9. CDR1 and CDR2 from the germline V gene are SGHVS and FNYEAQ. General observations from the study: CD4 TCRs linked to vaccination spanned spike, dominating at 160-218 and 743-854. Compared with day 0, the breadth and depth of the Spike-specific TCR repertoire rose significantly after two doses of AZD1222. Sampling that yielded the repertoires occurred only after the peak T cell response.

The table came from immunoSEQ multiplex PCR; TCRdb's copy has only in-frame clones and leaves some out. Found here are 100,000 to 150,000 clones, roughly 85% of them singletons; the top ten hold 4.4%. The source material was peripheral blood, sampled 28 days after the second AZD1222 dose. This TCR was sampled from an adult who received the AZD1222 COVID-19 vaccine. The rearrangement uses TRBV7-6 and TRBJ2-1; 9 positions match TRBD1. CDR3 sequence reads: CASSSLQGAEYNEQFF. For the CDR3, the DNA is TGTGCCAGCAGCAGCTTACAGGGGGCCGAGTACAATGAGCAGTTCTTC. The whole variable domain, filled in from reference TRBV7-6 and TRBJ2-1, reads GAGVSQSPRYKVTKRGQDVALRCDPISGHVSLYWYRQALGQGPEFLTYFNYEAQQDKSGLPNDRFSAERPEGSISTLTIQRTEQRDSAMYRCASSSLQGAEYNEQFFGPGTRLTVL.